The clone carrying this T cell receptor beta chain has only a few counts. The antigen is undetermined. The sample is drawn from a study of T-cell memory formation after mild COVID-19. TCR alpha and TCR beta cDNA libraries with sample barcodes and UMIs came from 5'RACE using constant-segment primers. Using its own MiXCR run on the 5' RACE reads, TCRdb lists one record per CDR3 protein. Of fewer than 350,000 distinct CDR3 sequences listed, 15% to 20% were seen once; the top ten hold more than 20%. Trimming took 3 bases from V and 7 from J, leaving 15 bases between them. The CDR3 covers 14 residues. The germline CDR1 and CDR2 sequences are LGHNA and YNFKEQ. Broader study findings: Some SARS-CoV-2-responding clones were already detected in memory before infection. Mainly in CM and EM were contracting CD4+ clones; CD8+ were in EMRA. Later expanders leaned CD4+, whereas clones that contracted between day 15 and 85 were balanced CD4/CD8.

The V gene is TRBV4-2, the J gene TRBJ1-2, with no clear D. Sequencing used PBMCs or a T cell subset sorted from them (not recorded which). The origin of this receptor is a young man who had mild COVID-19 (a few samples of this study predate the infection). Cell type and time point are not known. CDR3 residues: CASSHRTNERGYTF. The CDR3 DNA is TGTGCCAGCAGCCACAGGACTAATGAGCGTGGCTACACCTTC.